This T cell receptor (beta chain) originates from a study of cytomegalovirus exposure and HLA in healthy donors. This clone was picked up a small number of times. Antigen specificity is unknown. V was pared by 8 bases and J by 4 bases, with 15 bases between. Germline values: CDR1 GTSNPN, CDR2 SVGIG (reference sequence). The CDR3 totals 12 residues. Broader study findings: In a later analysis, HLA-C alleles had the fewest associated TCRs, DRB1 alleles the most. It was only CMV serostatus that was available as immune exposure information. The dataset shows that most TCR sequences were rare, while some public TCRs occurred in many donors. Reportedly, fewer N-insertions than the approximately 610-donor mean appeared in an Asian-associated ancestry cluster in a later analysis.

The PCR ran on 60 Vbeta and 13 Jbeta primers. TCRdb's copy holds only in-frame clones and misses some; the assay was immunoSEQ multiplex PCR. This sample has over 130,000 clones, with just under 65% found just once. The chain links TRBV30 to TRBJ2-7; D is uncertain. Material for sequencing was PBMCs. The receptor comes from a woman aged 55-69 years in good health and CMV-seropositive. CDR3 in amino acids: CATSTSPYEQYF. CDR3 nucleotide sequence: TGTGCCACCTCGACATCACCGTACGAGCAGTACTTC.